This T cell receptor (beta chain) originates from a study of long-term antiretroviral therapy in people with HIV. Looking at the study overall: The oldest specimens predate the 2015 immediate-ART recommendation by about a decade. Findings of the study overall: ART adherence was not documented, and neither viral resistance nor therapy changes had any data. HIV repertoires spanned narrower CDR3 length ranges than controls.

The CDR3 totals 18 residues. Trimming stripped 0 bases from V and 8 bases from J, with 25 bases between. Germline V gene lookup returns CDR1 SGHVS and CDR2 FNYEAQ. With survey level as its setting, the immunoSEQ assay was v3.0. The protocol was immunoSEQ multiplex PCR, while the TCRdb copy is restricted to in-frame clones and leaves out a portion. The sample holds about 27,000 clones, roughly 80% seen once. With respect to this clone: Its target is not known.

This sequence originates from a man younger than 45 with HIV. The sample in question was unsorted PBMCs, obtained 2.1 years after starting antiretroviral therapy. This rearrangement joins TRBV7-6 to TRBJ1-1, with D perhaps TRBD1 (6 bases). The CDR3 nucleotides are TGTGCCAGCAGCTTAGCGGTACAGGGTGAGAGGCCCTATTTAGAAGCTTTCTTT. Its translation: CASSLAVQGERPYLEAFF. The full variable domain, with the rest looked up from reference TRBV7-6 and TRBJ1-1, is GAGVSQSPRYKVTKRGQDVALRCDPISGHVSLYWYRQALGQGPEFLTYFNYEAQQDKSGLPNDRFSAERPEGSISTLTIQRTEQRDSAMYRCASSLAVQGERPYLEAFFGQGTRLTVV.